This T cell receptor (beta chain) originates from a study of blood T cells in healthy people across ages. Study outcomes and limitations: CMV status of donors was not determined, possibly confounding expanded clonotype changes.

Each of the donors had roughly 10 milliliters of peripheral blood drawn into EDTA-treated Vacutainer tubes. For this clonotype: The antigen remains undetermined.

Germline V gene lookup returns CDR1 SGHRS and CDR2 YFSETQ. V lost 1 base to trimming and J lost 2 bases, with 14 bases between them. The CDR3 covers 16 residues. Sample-barcoded 5' priming and a J-beta primer mix drove a second PCR of 7 to 11 cycles. TCRdb re-called the 5' RACE reads through MiXCR, storing one row per CDR3 protein. Of just over 800,000 distinct CDR3 sequences in the sample, around 68% were seen once. This sequence originates from a man aged 30 to 39 in good health. The gene calls are TRBV5-1 and TRBJ2-3; weak D call: TRBD1 (6 bases). Input material: blood. The CDR3 DNA reads as TGCGCCAGCAGCTTGATGGGGGCCGGTAACACAGATACGCAGTATTTT. Its translation: CASSLMGAGNTDTQYF. Full variable domain (outside the CDR3, taken from reference TRBV5-1 and TRBJ2-3): KAGVTQTPRYLIKTRGQQVTLSCSPISGHRSVSWYQQTPGQGLQFLFEYFSETQRNKGNFPGRFSGRQFSNSRSEMNVSTLELGDSALYLCASSLMGAGNTDTQYFGPGTRLTVL.